This T cell receptor (beta chain) was captured in a study of T cell responses to AZD1222 COVID-19 vaccine. Study-level points and caveats: Rises in breadth and depth of Spike-specific TCRs came after two AZD1222 doses. A mostly white British donor set with more females was recruited, and clonal diversity was possibly underestimated.

As to this clone: Its antigen is unidentified.

This CDR3 comprises 15 residues. Trimming left V 5 bases short and J 10 bases short, with 18 bases between. The germline CDR1 and CDR2 sequences are SGHVS and FNYEAQ. The table came from immunoSEQ multiplex PCR; TCRdb's copy has only in-frame clones and leaves some out. The sample holds more than 110,000 clones; 90% to 95% are singletons and the top ten take 3.5% to 4.5%. Sequencing used peripheral blood, obtained 28 days after the second AZD1222 dose. The TCR sequence derives from an adult who received the AZD1222 COVID-19 vaccine. The chain is built from TRBV7-6 and TRBJ1-6; D is uncertain. CDR3 DNA: TGTGCCAGCAGCCAACTCCGGGCCCCTCAGTCACCCCTCCACTTT. Translating it yields CASSQLRAPQSPLHF.